These 6 T cell receptor beta chains originate from one sample sequenced in a study of T cells in localized non-small cell lung cancer. TCRdb's table, derived via immunoSEQ multiplex PCR, lists solely in-frame clones and lacks some. The data hold just under 80,000 clones, with 75% to 85% observed a single time. The sample was peripheral blood, taken before any cancer treatment. Receptors were obtained from a female donor older than 55 with stage I lung adenocarcinoma.

This clone has just a few counts. This chain connects TRBV7-8 to TRBJ2-3, with D unresolved. In germline, CDR1 is SGHVS, CDR2 FQNEAQ. The length of the CDR3 is 13 residues. Between the trimmed V and J ends, which lost 3 bases and 6 bases, there was a span of 10 bases. CDR3 sequence (DNA): TGTGCCAGCAGCTTCTCCATGGGGGATACGCAGTATTTT. Protein product: CASSFSMGDTQYF. The whole variable domain, filled in from reference TRBV7-8 and TRBJ2-3, reads GAGVSQSPRYKVAKRGQDVALRCDPISGHVSLFWYQQALGQGPEFLTYFQNEAQLDKSGLPSDRFFAERPEGSVSTLKIQRTQQEDSAVYLCASSFSMGDTQYFGPGTRLTVL.

The CDR3 reads CASSQGHQNTGELFF. CDR3 DNA: TGTGCCAGCAGCCAGGGACACCAGAACACCGGGGAGCTGTTTTTT. The rearrangement joins TRBV7-6 to TRBJ2-2; possibly TRBD1 for D (6 bases). Germline lookup yields CDR1 SGHVS and CDR2 FNYEAQ. Trimming pared 5 bases from V and 1 base from J, leaving 11 bases between. This CDR3 is 15 amino acids long.

The CDR3 reads CAWSVWSTDTQYF. For the CDR3, the DNA is TGTGCCTGGAGTGTCTGGAGCACAGATACGCAGTATTTT. The chain has TRBV30 and TRBJ2-3; no clear D gene. Trimming stripped 0 bases from V and 0 bases from J, with 4 bases between. Germline lookup yields CDR1 GTSNPN and CDR2 SVGIG (reference sequence). The CDR3 runs 13 residues.

The rearrangement joins TRBV28 to TRBJ2-7; D is undetermined. Trimming removed 6 bases at V and 1 base at J, with 13 bases between. CDR1 is MDHEN and CDR2 is SYDVKM in the germline V gene. CDR3 length equals 14 residues. DNA for the CDR3: TGTGCCAGCAGATCAGCCCCAAGTTCCTACGAGCAGTACTTC. Amino acid sequence: CASRSAPSSYEQYF.

The gene calls are TRBV7-9 and TRBJ2-2, with D possibly called TRBD1 or TRBD2 (7 bases each). The CDR3 contains 16 residues. Germline V gene lookup returns CDR1 SEHNR and CDR2 FQNEAQ (reference sequence). Trimming took off 3 bases at V and 2 bases at J, with 13 bases between the two ends. CDR3 residues: CASSFRGGVNTGELFF. As DNA, the CDR3 is TGTGCCAGCAGCTTCAGGGGGGGCGTAAACACCGGGGAGCTGTTTTTT. Full variable domain (missing parts from reference TRBV7-9 and TRBJ2-2): DTGVSQNPRHKITKRGQNVTFRCDPISEHNRLYWYRQTLGQGPEFLTYFQNEAQLEKSRLLSDRFSAERPKGSFSTLEIQRTEQGDSAMYLCASSFRGGVNTGELFFGEGSRLTVL.

The chain joins TRBV19 to TRBJ1-5; D perhaps matches TRBD1 (5 bases). The germline V gene encodes CDR1 LNHDA and CDR2 SQIVND (reference sequence). Trimming cost V 1 base and J 0 bases, with 7 bases left between them. The CDR3 sequence is 15 residues long. CDR3 in DNA: TGTGCCAGTAGTATAGGACAGTTTAGCAATCAGCCCCAGCATTTT. It translates to CASSIGQFSNQPQHF.